This TCR beta chain is drawn from a study of CD8+CD57+ T cells in acquired aplastic anemia. This clonotype was picked up one time. It is likely a read error, because the conserved phenylalanine at the end of the CDR3 is missing. The DNA is left out, because the CDR3 cannot be placed on it with certainty; the CDR3 is given as TCRdb lists it. Genomic DNA, serving as template, underwent TCR beta VDJ and CDR3 profiling. TCRdb fed the reads into MiXCR, producing one record per CDR3 protein. Of hundreds of thousands of distinct CDR3 sequences in the sample, roughly 68% were seen once. Ends included, the CDR3 has 13 residues. Per germline, CDR1 SGHTA and CDR2 FQGTGA.

The sample consisted of sorted CD4+, CD8+, or CD8+CD57+ T cells (not recorded which) from PBMCs. The TCR sequence derives from a human donor in good health, serving as a control. This chain links TRBV7-3 with TRBJ2-7; the table's D call TRBD1 went unverified against the DNA. The CDR3 sequence is CASSLTPAGYEQY.